Described below is a single TCR beta chain sequence and its context. The data are from a study of blood T cell repertoires in COVID-19. The CDR3 is 15 amino acids. J lost 8 bases, V lost 4 bases, and 5 bases had no gene match. Germline V gene sequence: CDR1 LGHNA, CDR2 YSLEER. TCRdb keeps only in-frame clones here, not all; method: immunoSEQ multiplex PCR. The repertoire consists of 200,000 to 250,000 clones, with 84% occurring once and the leading ten covering approximately 10%. The V gene is TRBV4-3, the J gene TRBJ2-4; 13 bases fit TRBD2. The sample comprised peripheral blood. The clonotype comes from a man aged 45-65 years with active or convalescent COVID-19. The DNA for the CDR3 is TGCGCCAGCAGCCTTCAACTAGCGGGAGGGGACATTCAGTACTTC. It codes for CASSLQLAGGDIQYF.